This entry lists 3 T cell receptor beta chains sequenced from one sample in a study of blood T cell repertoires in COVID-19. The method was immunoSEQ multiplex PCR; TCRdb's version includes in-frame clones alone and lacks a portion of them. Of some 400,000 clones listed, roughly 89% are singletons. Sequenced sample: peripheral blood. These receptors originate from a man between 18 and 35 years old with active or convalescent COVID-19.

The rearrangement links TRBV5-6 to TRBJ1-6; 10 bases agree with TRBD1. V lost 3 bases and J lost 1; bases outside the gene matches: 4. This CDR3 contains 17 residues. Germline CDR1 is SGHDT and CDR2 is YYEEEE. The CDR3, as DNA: TGTGCCAGCAGCTCGGGACAGGGGTTTTCCTATAATTCACCCCTCCACTTT. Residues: CASSSGQGFSYNSPLHF. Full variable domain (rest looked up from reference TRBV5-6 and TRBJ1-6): DAGVTQSPTHLIKTRGQQVTLRCSPKSGHDTVSWYQQALGQGPQFIFQYYEEEERQRGNFPDRFSGHQFPNYSSELNVNALLLGDSALYLCASSSGQGFSYNSPLHFGNGTRLTVT.

In DNA, the CDR3 is TGTGCCAGCAGTTTATGGGGTGGCGGGAGTCATTTTGAGCAGTACTTC. Translated, it gives CASSLWGGGSHFEQYF. V usage is TRBV28 and J usage is TRBJ2-7, with 7 bases lining up with TRBD2. After removal of 0 bases from V and 7 bases from J, the junction contained 12 bases not matched to a gene. This CDR3 spans 16 amino acids. CDR1 and CDR2 (germline): MDHEN, SYDVKM.

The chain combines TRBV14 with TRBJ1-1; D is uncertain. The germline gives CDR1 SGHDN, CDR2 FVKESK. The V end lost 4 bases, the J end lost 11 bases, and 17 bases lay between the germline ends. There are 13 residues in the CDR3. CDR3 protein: CASSPSVTPRAFF. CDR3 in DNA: TGTGCCAGCAGCCCGAGTGTGACGCCGAGGGCTTTCTTT.